A single sample gave rise to the 28 T cell receptor beta chains below, sequenced in a study of blood T cell repertoires in COVID-19. Measured with immunoSEQ multiplex PCR; TCRdb has only the in-frame clones, and not every one. In the table there are roughly 250,000 clones, 80% to 85% of which are singletons. The sample was peripheral blood. Source of these receptors: a person aged 70 to 85 with COVID-19, enrolled during active disease.

CDR3 bases: TGCAGCGTTGAAACCAGGGCAACAGGGGGACTGTATGGCTACACCTTC. Translation: CSVETRATGGLYGYTF. The J gene is TRBJ1-2, the V gene TRBV29-1; 8 bases are a match to TRBD1. The CDR3 length is 16 residues. CDR1 is SQVTM, CDR2 ANQGSEA, per germline. The J segment lost 5 bases and the V segment lost 2 bases, leaving 13 bases of the junction unmatched.

J is TRBJ2-7 and V is TRBV11-2; TRBD1 matches at 12 bases. From germline, CDR1 is SGHAT and CDR2 FQNNGV. The CDR3 totals 14 residues. Unmatched junction bases numbered 6, after V lost 8 bases and J lost 4 bases. The CDR3 DNA reads as TGTGCCAGCGGGGACAGGGGGCTTGGTTACGAGCAGTACTTC. This sequence encodes CASGDRGLGYEQYF.

The genes are TRBV4-1 and TRBJ2-3, with D tentatively TRBD1 (5 bases). The CDR3 consists of 14 residues. Per germline, CDR1 MGHRA and CDR2 YSYEKL. The V and J ends lost 2 bases and 8 bases respectively, with 14 bases between them. The CDR3 spells CASSQRGLPGTQYF. The CDR3 DNA reads as TGCGCCAGCAGCCAAAGGGGCCTCCCCGGTACGCAGTATTTT.

This clone appeared a few times. The rearrangement joins TRBV29-1 to TRBJ2-2; the match to TRBD2 covers 11 bases. CDR1 SQVTM and CDR2 ANQGSEA come from the germline V gene. CDR3 length: 13 residues. The J segment lost 6 bases and the V segment lost 7 bases, leaving 4 bases of the junction unmatched. The CDR3 spells CSARLAGSGELFF. The CDR3 coding sequence is TGCAGCGCTCGACTAGCGGGGTCCGGGGAGCTGTTTTTT.

In regard to this clone: Different DNA sequences within this sample yield the same CDR3. The rearrangement uses TRBV3-1 (or the pseudogene TRBV3-2) and TRBJ2-7; 9 nucleotides align to TRBD1. The CDR3 has 15 amino acids. Trimming took 3 bases from V and 3 from J; bases not matched to a gene: 6. Germline V gene lookup returns CDR1 LGHDT and CDR2 YNNKEL (reference sequence). The CDR3 nucleotides are TGTGCCAGCAGCCAGAAGGGACAGGGTGTCTACGAGCAGTACTTC. Encoded protein: CASSQKGQGVYEQYF.

The chain couples TRBV5-1 to TRBJ2-2; weak D call: TRBD1 (5 bases). CDR1 is SGHRS, CDR2 YFSETQ, per germline. The CDR3 has 15 residues. Trimming stripped 2 bases from V and 6 bases from J, with 14 bases between. CDR3 sequence: CASSLFSRDAGELFF. CDR3 in DNA: TGCGCCAGCAGCTTATTCAGCAGGGATGCCGGGGAGCTGTTTTTT.

This clone appeared once. The rearrangement uses TRBV28 and TRBJ1-3; tentatively, D is TRBD1 (6 bases). V gave up 2 bases and J gave up 0 bases, with 14 bases separating them. This CDR3 region has 17 residues. Germline V CDR1 and CDR2: MDHEN, SYDVKM. This CDR3 reads CASSLALDSFSGNTIYF. The DNA of the CDR3 is TGTGCCAGCAGTTTAGCCCTGGACAGTTTCTCTGGAAACACCATATATTTT. Together with reference TRBV28 and TRBJ1-3, the CDR3 gives the full variable domain: DVKVTQSSRYLVKRTGEKVFLECVQDMDHENMFWYRQDPGLGLRLIYFSYDVKMKEKGDIPEGYSVSREKKERFSLILESASTNQTSMYLCASSLALDSFSGNTIYFGEGSWLTVV.

This clone was recorded only once. The chain couples TRBV9 to TRBJ2-3, with 12 bases identical to TRBD1. The CDR3 sequence is 20 residues long. Trimming at V came to 4 bases and at J to 4 bases, leaving 19 bases not matched to a gene. Germline CDR1 is SGDLS and CDR2 is YYNGEE. CDR3 coding DNA: TGTGCCAGCAGCCCCCCCCGAACGCCCGGGACAGGGGGCTGGGCAGATACGCAGTATTTT. Translation gives CASSPPRTPGTGGWADTQYF.

The chain carries TRBV30 and TRBJ2-7; D gene ambiguous. This CDR3 comprises 17 residues. Germline assignment: CDR1 GTSNPN and CDR2 SVGIG (reference sequence). Trimming stripped 0 bases from V and 1 base from J, with 19 bases between. The CDR3 coding sequence is TGTGCCTGGAGTGTACGGGTCTGGCCCAAAAGATCCTACGAGCAGTACTTC. It translates to CAWSVRVWPKRSYEQYF. Drawing the rest from reference TRBV30 and TRBJ2-7, the complete variable domain is SQTIHQWPATLVQPVGSPLSLECTVEGTSNPNLYWYRQAAGRGLQLLFYSVGIGQISSEVPQNLSASRPQDRQFILSSKKLLLSDSGFYLCAWSVRVWPKRSYEQYFGPGTRLTVT.

In its sample, this clone was seen a few times. CDR3 residues: CASSFAGIYGYTF. The CDR3 bases are TGTGCCAGCAGTTTTGCAGGGATCTATGGCTACACCTTC. The chain combines TRBV28 with TRBJ1-2; D is perhaps TRBD1 (5 bases). Germline V gives CDR1 MDHEN, CDR2 SYDVKM. CDR3 length: 13 amino acids. The V end was cut by 3 bases, the J end by 4 bases, with 9 bases between.

J is TRBJ2-7 and V is TRBV7-2, with TRBD1 as a possible D gene (6 bases). V was shortened by 5 bases and J by 7 bases, with 30 bases between the two germline ends. This CDR3 is built from 18 residues. Germline V gene data show CDR1 as SGHTA and CDR2 as FQGNSA. The CDR3 sequence is CASSLEGVSSSDDDEQYF. The DNA for the CDR3 is TGTGCCAGCAGCCTTGAGGGGGTATCTTCGAGCGATGACGATGAGCAGTACTTC.

This clone was recorded a few times. The chain is built from TRBV6-5 and TRBJ1-1, with 8 bases matching TRBD1. This CDR3 has 14 residues. The V gene end was trimmed by 7 bases and the J gene end by 0 bases; junction bases not matched to a gene: 4. Germline lookup yields CDR1 MNHEY and CDR2 SVGAGI. The CDR3 region has the DNA TGTGCCAGCAAGGACAGGGCCTTGAACACTGAAGCTTTCTTT. Its translation: CASKDRALNTEAFF.

V is TRBV11-2 and J is TRBJ1-1; D perhaps matches TRBD1 (5 bases). This CDR3 spans 13 amino acids. Deletions cut 5 bases from V and 1 base from J, with 8 bases between. Germline loops: CDR1 SGHAT, CDR2 FQNNGV. DNA for the CDR3: TGTGCCAGCAGCCGGACACAGAACACTGAAGCTTTCTTT. Translated: CASSRTQNTEAFF.

The J gene is TRBJ2-1, the V gene TRBV15; 12 bases match TRBD1. Germline V lookup: CDR1 LNHNV, CDR2 YYDKDF (reference sequence). The CDR3 has 15 residues. V lost 1 base and J lost 7; bases outside the gene matches: 2. CDR3 DNA sequence: TGTGCCACCAGCAGAGGGGGACAGGGGGCGAATGAGCAGTTCTTC. Its translation is CATSRGGQGANEQFF.

V and J are TRBV19 and TRBJ1-6; unclear D gene. CDR3 length: 14 residues. From germline, CDR1 is LNHDA and CDR2 SQIVND (reference sequence). The ends were cut back, 4 bases at V and 8 bases at J, with 12 bases in the middle. CDR3 amino acids: CASSTRVKYSPLHF. In DNA form, the CDR3 reads TGTGCCAGTAGTACCCGAGTGAAGTATTCACCCCTCCACTTT.

This clone was seen a few times. V and J are TRBV3-1 (or the pseudogene TRBV3-2) and TRBJ1-5; TRBD1 matches at 7 bases. V lost 0 bases and J lost 6; bases outside the gene matches: 5. There are 15 residues in the CDR3. Germline CDR1 is LGHDT and CDR2 is YNNKEL (reference sequence). CDR3 DNA: TGTGCCAGCAGCCAAGATTTGACAGGGAGTCAGCCCCAGCATTTT. Translated: CASSQDLTGSQPQHF.

The J gene is TRBJ2-4, the V gene TRBV23-1, with D possibly TRBD2 on 5 matching bases. TRBV23-1 has ORF status, its function being uncertain. Trimming removed 6 bases from V and 0 bases from J, with 21 bases in between. The CDR3 covers 18 residues. Written as DNA, the CDR3 is TGCGCCAGCAGCAGAGTTATACGGGGTCCACTAGCCAAAAACATTCAGTACTTC. Amino acid sequence: CASSRVIRGPLAKNIQYF.

CDR3 loop: CASSWGVGELFF. CDR3 sequence (DNA): TGTGCCAGCAGTTGGGGAGTAGGGGAGCTGTTTTTT. This chain joins TRBV6-2 or TRBV6-3 and TRBJ2-2; tentative D call: TRBD2 (5 bases). The CDR3 spans 12 residues. Looked up from germline, CDR1 is MNHEY and CDR2 is SVGEGT. V was trimmed by 4 bases and J by 8 bases, leaving 8 bases between them.

The chain links TRBV10-1 to TRBJ2-7, with TRBD2 as a possible D gene (6 bases). Deletions cut 7 bases from V and 1 base from J, with 20 bases between. The CDR3 extends over 16 amino acids. Germline V gives CDR1 WNHNN, CDR2 SYGVQD (reference sequence). CDR3 in amino acids: CASIRECPGNSYEQYF. The DNA of the CDR3 is TGCGCCAGCATTCGGGAGTGCCCAGGGAATTCCTACGAGCAGTACTTC.

This rearrangement joins TRBV19 to TRBJ1-2; TRBD1 might be the D (5 bases). Germline lookup yields CDR1 LNHDA and CDR2 SQIVND (reference sequence). This CDR3 spans 13 amino acids. Trimming took 6 bases from V and 6 from J, leaving 14 bases between them. In DNA, the CDR3 is TGTGCCAGTAGCACCCGTGCGGGGGATGGCTACACCTTC. The encoded protein is CASSTRAGDGYTF.

The chain couples TRBV21-1 to TRBJ2-1; TRBD2 is taken as the D call from the table, unchecked against the DNA. TRBV21-1 is termed a pseudogene. The CDR3 totals 19 residues. This CDR3 reads CASSYQTSTSGRIPHEQFF. DNA for the CDR3: TGTGCCAGCAGTTACCAGACCTCGACTAGCGGGAGGATACCACATGAGCAGTTCTTC.

The chain employs TRBV28 and TRBJ2-7; 11 nucleotides align to TRBD2. The V and J ends lost 4 bases and 3 bases, in that order; junction bases with no gene match: 5. The germline gives CDR1 MDHEN, CDR2 SYDVKM. The CDR3 runs to 15 residues. CDR3: CASSSTSGSIYEQYF. The CDR3 DNA reads TGTGCCAGCAGTTCTACTAGCGGGAGTATCTACGAGCAGTACTTC.

This clone has just a few counts. The CDR3 here is CASSIISGGFSNTGELFF. CDR3 DNA: TGTGCCAGTAGTATTATTTCAGGGGGCTTTTCGAACACCGGGGAGCTGTTTTTT. The V gene is TRBV19, the J gene TRBJ2-2; 8 nucleotides match TRBD1. This CDR3 is built from 18 residues. V was pared by 3 bases and J by 0 bases, with 9 bases of the junction left unmatched. From germline, CDR1 is LNHDA and CDR2 SQIVND (reference sequence).

The chain uses TRBV9 and TRBJ2-1, with TRBD2 matching over 8 bases. From germline, CDR1 is SGDLS and CDR2 YYNGEE. V shed 4 bases, J shed 7 bases, and the junction held 10 bases outside the gene matches. The CDR3 has 15 residues. In DNA, the CDR3 is TGTGCCAGCAGCCCTTTCTCGGGGGGGCGTAATGAGCAGTTCTTC. Encoded protein: CASSPFSGGRNEQFF.

The J gene is TRBJ2-1, the V gene TRBV11-2, with 10 bases identical to TRBD1. The ends lost 5 bases at V and 4 bases at J; junction bases unmatched: 5. Germline V gene sequence: CDR1 SGHAT, CDR2 FQNNGV. The CDR3 totals 15 residues. The CDR3 spells CASSPAGQGYNEQFF. For the CDR3, the DNA is TGTGCCAGCAGCCCCGCGGGACAGGGGTACAATGAGCAGTTCTTC.

This clone turned up a few times. The chain has TRBV5-1 and TRBJ1-1, with TRBD1 matching 8 bases. The junction had 6 bases not matched to a gene; V was cut back by 1 base and J by 1 base. The CDR3 loop spans 16 amino acids. Germline V gene sequence: CDR1 SGHRS, CDR2 YFSETQ. The CDR3 DNA reads TGCGCCAGCAGCTTGTCCCAGACAGGGGCGAACACTGAAGCTTTCTTT. Amino acids: CASSLSQTGANTEAFF.

V and J are TRBV5-1 and TRBJ2-3, with D tentatively TRBD1 (6 bases). The CDR3 covers 12 residues. Germline values: CDR1 SGHRS, CDR2 YFSETQ. The V end lost 4 bases, the J end lost 5 bases, and 8 bases lay between the germline ends. Written as DNA, the CDR3 is TGCGCCAGCAGCCCACAGGGAGATACGCAGTATTTT. It encodes CASSPQGDTQYF. The entire variable domain, with the rest obtained from reference TRBV5-1 and TRBJ2-3, is as follows: KAGVTQTPRYLIKTRGQQVTLSCSPISGHRSVSWYQQTPGQGLQFLFEYFSETQRNKGNFPGRFSGRQFSNSRSEMNVSTLELGDSALYLCASSPQGDTQYFGPGTRLTVL.

The chain carries TRBV3-1 (or the pseudogene TRBV3-2) and TRBJ1-2, with TRBD1 identical over 7 bases. The CDR3 sequence is 15 residues long. V gave up 1 base and J gave up 8 bases; unmatched junction bases: 10. Looked up from germline, CDR1 is LGHDT and CDR2 is YNNKEL (reference sequence). Written as DNA, the CDR3 is TGTGCCAGCAGCCAAGTCCATGAGGGGGCGGAGGGCTACACCTTC. This gives the protein CASSQVHEGAEGYTF.